This T cell receptor (beta chain) was profiled in a study of graft-versus-host responses after intestinal transplantation. Background on the study: Recipients uniformly received anti-thymocyte globulin induction, followed by tacrolimus and steroids for two to four years. Points from the study as a whole: When patients had graft-donor T cell macrochimerism, their allografts held high graft-versus-host to host-versus-graft clonal ratios.

The sample holds a few counts of this clone. Its antigen is undetermined. Assay used: immunoSEQ multiplex PCR; TCRdb lists only in-frame clones, some missing. This repertoire shows about 9,500 clones, approximately 90% found once; its top ten account for over 9.5%. The sequence was obtained from a human patient who received an intestinal transplant, so some T cells may come from the graft donor. The specimen was PBMCs, collected approximately 240 days after intestinal transplant.

In DNA form, the CDR3 reads TGTGCCAGCAGCGTAGCCTCTAATTCCTACGAGCAGTACTTC. This gives the protein CASSVASNSYEQYF. The gene calls are TRBV9 and TRBJ2-7; no firm D call. The V gene's germline CDR1 is SGDLS and CDR2 YYNGEE. The CDR3 covers 14 residues. Between the trimmed V and J ends, which lost 0 bases and 1 base, there was a span of 8 bases.